The clone carrying this TCR beta chain was observed once. The authors' processing: Estimation of nucleated cell counts relied on the amplification of reference gene primers. Using immunoSEQ multiplex PCR, the repertoire was profiled, and TCRdb retains in-frame clones only, with some absent. V and J calls and clone size are given by that table; D and trimming were obtained from the DNA. The data show 400,000 or so clones, nearly 90% seen once. The sample originates from a study of blood T cell repertoires in COVID-19. This study enrolled people aged about 18 to 100 from about two dozen US geographic areas. V shed 5 bases and J shed 0 bases, with 15 bases lying between them. Germline lookup yields CDR1 SGHNT and CDR2 YYREEE (reference sequence). The CDR3 runs to 17 residues.

The J gene is TRBJ1-6, the V gene TRBV5-4, with D maybe TRBD1 (5 bases). Sequenced input: PBMCs or T cells enriched from blood (not recorded which). This TCR was sampled from a woman between 40 and 50 years old with acute COVID-19. Here the CDR3 DNA reads TGTGCCAGCAGTTGGACACCCTCTAGCTCCTATAATTCACCCCTCCACTTT. Protein: CASSWTPSSSYNSPLHF.